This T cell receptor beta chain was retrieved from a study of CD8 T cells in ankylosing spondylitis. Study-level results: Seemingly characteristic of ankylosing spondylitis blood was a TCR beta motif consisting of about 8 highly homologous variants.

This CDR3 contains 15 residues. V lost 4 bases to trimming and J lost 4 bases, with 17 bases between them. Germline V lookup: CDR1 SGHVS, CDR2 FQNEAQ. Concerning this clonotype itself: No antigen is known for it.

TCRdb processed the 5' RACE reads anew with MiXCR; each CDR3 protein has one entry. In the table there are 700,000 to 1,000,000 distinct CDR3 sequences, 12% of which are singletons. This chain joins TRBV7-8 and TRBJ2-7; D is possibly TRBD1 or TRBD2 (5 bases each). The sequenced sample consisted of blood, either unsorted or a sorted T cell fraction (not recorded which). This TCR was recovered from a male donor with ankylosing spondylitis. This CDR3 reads CASSSDVGTGYEQYF. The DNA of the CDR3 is TGTGCCAGCAGCTCAGATGTTGGGACGGGTTACGAGCAGTACTTC.